Below, 29 T cell receptor beta chains from the same sample are listed, as sequenced in a study of blood T cell repertoires in COVID-19 (TCRdb year 2020). Library preparation used the immunoSEQ multiplex PCR assay. In TCRdb, the immuneACCESS table is reduced to in-frame sequences with V and J assigned. These tables do not hold every clone; where another copy was compared, an unresolved V gene accounts for under half, and the others remain unexplained. For this sample there are about 220,000 clones; 84% appear just once. The ten most abundant clones make up about 7% of the sample. Material: PBMCs or T cells enriched from blood (not recorded which). These receptors all stem from a woman aged 35 to 49 who had recovered from COVID-19.

V gene TRBV5-1 combines with J gene TRBJ2-3, with D perhaps matching TRBD1 (6 bases). This CDR3 has 16 residues. V lost 0 bases and J lost 0, with 11 bases in between. Germline CDR1 is SGHRS and CDR2 is YFSETQ. The CDR3 region is CASSLDGQLSTDTQYF. As DNA, the CDR3 is TGCGCCAGCAGCTTGGACGGACAGTTGAGCACAGATACGCAGTATTTT.

The chain links TRBV7-2 to TRBJ2-2, with 7 bases fitting TRBD1. Germline CDR1 reads SGHTA; CDR2 reads FQGNSA. V was clipped by 7 bases and J by 5 bases; unmatched bases: 13. The CDR3 loop spans 16 amino acids. The CDR3 loop reads CASTPRRTGVTGELFF. The CDR3 nucleotides are TGTGCCAGCACTCCCCGGAGAACAGGGGTGACCGGGGAGCTGTTTTTT.

This chain joins TRBV7-2 and TRBJ1-5, with a possible D match to TRBD1 (5 bases). CDR1 is SGHTA and CDR2 is FQGNSA in the germline V gene. This CDR3 contains 14 residues. V was trimmed by 2 bases and J by 4 bases, leaving 9 bases between them. This CDR3 reads CASSLLGANQPQHF. The CDR3, as DNA: TGTGCCAGCAGCTTACTAGGGGCGAATCAGCCCCAGCATTTT.

The chain combines TRBV5-1 with TRBJ2-1; 7 bases align to TRBD2. The CDR3 runs 15 residues. The J segment lost 3 bases and the V segment lost 4 bases, leaving 7 bases of the junction unmatched. From germline, CDR1 is SGHRS and CDR2 YFSETQ. The CDR3 DNA is TGCGCCAGCAGCCTGGAGCGGGGATTCTACAATGAGCAGTTCTTC. Its translation: CASSLERGFYNEQFF.

In DNA form, the CDR3 reads TGCGCCAGCAGCTTGGGCCAGTCCAATCAGCCCCAGCATTTT. Translating it yields CASSLGQSNQPQHF. The chain employs TRBV5-1 and TRBJ1-5; D not certain. This CDR3 is 14 amino acids long. Per the germline V gene, CDR1 is SGHRS and CDR2 is YFSETQ. Trimming removed 0 bases from V and 3 bases from J, with 7 bases in between.

The J gene is TRBJ2-7, the V gene TRBV7-9; TRBD2 agrees at 7 bases. CDR3 length: 13 amino acids. CDR1 and CDR2 (germline): SEHNR, FQNEAQ (reference sequence). V trimming: 6 bases; J trimming: 4 bases; junction bases outside the gene matches: 6. The CDR3 DNA reads as TGTGCCAGCAGGACTAGCAGCACTTACGAGCAGTACTTC. Protein: CASRTSSTYEQYF.

The sample holds one count of this clone. The V gene is TRBV10-3, the J gene TRBJ1-2, with D tentatively TRBD1 (6 bases). Trimming pared 0 bases from V and 8 bases from J, leaving 16 bases between. The CDR3 covers 15 residues. Germline CDR1 is ENHRY and CDR2 is SYGVKD. The CDR3 sequence is CAISESRGTDGGYTF. CDR3 DNA: TGTGCCATCAGTGAGTCTAGGGGGACCGATGGGGGCTACACCTTC.

CDR3 sequence (DNA): TGTGCCAGCAGTAGAGGCTTACAGACCCAGTACTTC. It is translated as CASSRGLQTQYF. J is TRBJ2-5 and V is TRBV12-3 or TRBV12-4, with unresolved D. The CDR3 has 12 residues. V was pared by 5 bases and J by 6 bases, with 10 bases between.

The chain links TRBV18 to TRBJ1-4; 7 bases are shared with TRBD1. Looked up from germline, CDR1 is KGHSH and CDR2 is LQKENI. This CDR3 is 15 amino acids long. With V trimmed by 6 bases and J by 5 bases, 9 bases remained unmatched. The CDR3 region is CASSSDRAPNEKLFF. The CDR3 DNA follows: TGTGCCAGCTCGTCCGACAGGGCTCCCAATGAAAAACTGTTTTTT.

This clone was found once. The rearrangement joins TRBV7-9 to TRBJ2-7, with a tentative D call TRBD2 (6 bases). Germline values: CDR1 SEHNR, CDR2 FQNEAQ (reference sequence). The ends were cut back, 5 bases at V and 3 bases at J, with 14 bases in the middle. The CDR3 is 14 amino acids. CDR3 bases: TGTGCCAGCAGCCCACCCGGGACTGTCTACGAGCAGTACTTC. Encoded protein: CASSPPGTVYEQYF.

This chain links TRBV18 with TRBJ1-5; D perhaps matches TRBD1 (5 bases). V was trimmed by 3 bases and J by 2 bases, leaving 8 bases between them. The germline V gene encodes CDR1 KGHSH and CDR2 LQKENI. This CDR3 region has 14 residues. In nucleotides, the CDR3 is TGTGCCAGCTCACCGACGACAGGCAATCAGCCCCAGCATTTT. Translation gives CASSPTTGNQPQHF.

The chain employs TRBV19 and TRBJ2-7; TRBD2 matches at 10 bases. The trim removed 5 bases at V and 7 bases at J, leaving 11 bases unmatched. This CDR3 comprises 15 residues. Germline assignment: CDR1 LNHDA and CDR2 SQIVND (reference sequence). CDR3 coding DNA: TGTGCCAGTAGTTCCGGTCTAGCGGGAGAAGGGGAGCAGTACTTC. It yields the protein CASSSGLAGEGEQYF.

This clone was recorded once. The chain is built from TRBV5-5 and TRBJ2-7; TRBD1 matches 9 bases. The germline V gene encodes CDR1 SGHKS and CDR2 YYEKEE (reference sequence). This CDR3 contains 15 residues. J lost 1 base, V lost 1 base, and 3 bases had no gene match. The CDR3 spells CASSLTGGLSYEQYF. CDR3 in DNA: TGTGCCAGCAGCTTGACAGGGGGCCTGTCCTACGAGCAGTACTTC.

The chain's CDR3 is CASSASGSSYNEQFF. The CDR3 coding sequence is TGTGCCAGCAGCGCTAGCGGGAGCTCCTACAATGAGCAGTTCTTC. The chain couples TRBV9 to TRBJ2-1; 10 bases are a match to TRBD2. V lost 3 bases to trimming and J lost 0 bases; unmatched junction nucleotides: 0. This CDR3 has 15 residues. The germline V gene encodes CDR1 SGDLS and CDR2 YYNGEE.

CDR3 region: CASSLFGGSKYF. CDR3 nucleotide sequence: TGCGCCAGCAGCTTGTTTGGTGGTAGCAAGTACTTC. The gene calls are TRBV5-1 and TRBJ2-7; no reliable D call. The germline V gene encodes CDR1 SGHRS and CDR2 YFSETQ. The CDR3 is 12 amino acids. Trimming shortened V by 1 base and J by 11 bases, and 13 bases separated the two germline ends.

J is TRBJ2-1 and V is TRBV19, with 9 bases that match TRBD2. V dropped 7 bases and J dropped 6; count of bases not matched to a gene: 7. CDR3 length: 14 residues. Germline V gene data show CDR1 as LNHDA and CDR2 as SQIVND (reference sequence). CDR3 coding DNA: TGTGCCAGTAAGGGCGGCGGGAGGGCCAATGAGCAGTTCTTC. This codes for CASKGGGRANEQFF.

The CDR3 here is CASSDRYYGYTF. The CDR3 coding sequence is TGTGCCAGCAGTGACAGGTACTATGGCTACACCTTC. V and J are TRBV6-1 and TRBJ1-2, with D uncertain. CDR3 length: 12 residues. The ends were cut back, 3 bases at V and 3 bases at J, with 5 bases in the middle. CDR1 and CDR2 from the germline V gene are MNHNS and SASEGT.

The chain couples TRBV19 to TRBJ1-2; D uncertain. This CDR3 region has 12 residues. In germline, CDR1 is LNHDA, CDR2 SQIVND (reference sequence). Trimming took off 2 bases at V and 8 bases at J, with 9 bases between the two ends. DNA for the CDR3: TGTGCCAGTAGTATACGGGGTTGGGGCTACACCTTC. Translation gives CASSIRGWGYTF.

The genes are TRBV4-1 and TRBJ2-2, with TRBD2 matching over 8 bases. This CDR3 comprises 16 residues. Germline CDR1 is MGHRA and CDR2 is YSYEKL. J lost 7 bases, V lost 0 bases, and 7 bases had no gene match. CDR3 protein: CASSQEPAGVIGELFF. Here the CDR3 DNA reads TGCGCCAGCAGCCAAGAACCAGCGGGAGTTATCGGGGAGCTGTTTTTT.

This clone was picked up a small number of times. V is TRBV28 and J is TRBJ2-3; D remains unclear. Germline CDR1 is MDHEN and CDR2 is SYDVKM. Trimming cost V 2 bases and J 6 bases, with 6 bases left between them. CDR3 length: 12 amino acids. CDR3 DNA: TGTGCCAGCAGTTTAGCGGCCGATACGCAGTATTTT. Protein product: CASSLAADTQYF.

This clone appeared a single time. This chain joins TRBV19 and TRBJ2-2; D unclear. This CDR3 comprises 12 residues. Germline-derived CDR1 and CDR2 are LNHDA and SQIVND (reference sequence). Trimming cost V 4 bases and J 6 bases, with 6 bases left between them. The CDR3 DNA is TGTGCCAGTAGTACCTTCGCCGGGGAGCTGTTTTTT. Translation gives CASSTFAGELFF.

CDR3 region: CASSIGGNTGELFF. The CDR3 DNA reads TGTGCCAGTAGTATAGGCGGGAACACCGGGGAGCTGTTTTTT. The V gene is TRBV19, the J gene TRBJ2-2; D remains ambiguous. The CDR3 length is 14 residues. Germline lookup yields CDR1 LNHDA and CDR2 SQIVND (reference sequence). Deletions cut 1 base from V and 1 base from J, with 4 bases between. Full variable domain (missing parts from reference TRBV19 and TRBJ2-2): DGGITQSPKYLFRKEGQNVTLSCEQNLNHDAMYWYRQDPGQGLRLIYYSQIVNDFQKGDIAEGYSVSREKKESFPLTVTSAQKNPTAFYLCASSIGGNTGELFFGEGSRLTVL.

J is TRBJ1-2 and V is TRBV5-4; a weak D match, TRBD1 (6 bases). The CDR3 is made up of 15 amino acids. V was cut by 0 bases and J by 3 bases, with 12 bases left in between. Germline V CDR1 and CDR2: SGHNT, YYREEE (reference sequence). The CDR3 here is CASSLAGGGDYGYTF. CDR3 DNA: TGTGCCAGCAGCTTGGCCGGAGGGGGGGACTATGGCTACACCTTC.

At least ten counts were recorded for this clone. CDR3 protein: CASGRAGLKMVAGELFF. The CDR3 DNA reads as TGTGCCAGCGGGAGGGCGGGCTTAAAGATGGTGGCCGGGGAGCTGTTTTTT. The chain employs TRBV28 and TRBJ2-2; 7 nucleotides agree with TRBD2. Per the germline V gene, CDR1 is MDHEN and CDR2 is SYDVKM. The CDR3 totals 17 residues. V lost 8 bases to trimming and J lost 6 bases; unmatched junction nucleotides: 18.

The sample holds a few counts of this clone. The rearrangement links TRBV30 to TRBJ2-2; no reliable D call. Trimming cost V 5 bases and J 8 bases, with 6 bases left between them. CDR1 GTSNPN and CDR2 SVGIG come from the germline V gene (reference sequence). This CDR3 has 10 residues. As DNA, the CDR3 is TGTGCCTGGGATCAAGGGGAGCTGTTTTTT. It translates to CAWDQGELFF.

This sequence joins TRBV7-9 and TRBJ1-2, with 10 bases aligning to TRBD1. CDR1 SEHNR and CDR2 FQNEAQ come from the germline V gene (reference sequence). CDR3 size: 15 residues. The trim removed 3 bases at V and 7 bases at J, leaving 8 bases unmatched. The CDR3 coding sequence is TGTGCCAGCAGCTTCCGGGACAGGGGACTTTCTGGCTACACCTTC. This sequence encodes CASSFRDRGLSGYTF. Filled out from reference TRBV7-9 and TRBJ1-2, the complete variable domain reads DTGVSQNPRHKITKRGQNVTFRCDPISEHNRLYWYRQTLGQGPEFLTYFQNEAQLEKSRLLSDRFSAERPKGSFSTLEIQRTEQGDSAMYLCASSFRDRGLSGYTFGSGTRLTVV.

The rearrangement joins TRBV18 to TRBJ2-7; D possibly corresponds to TRBD1 (6 bases). Germline lookup yields CDR1 KGHSH and CDR2 LQKENI. This CDR3 region has 12 residues. The V end lost 10 bases, the J end lost 9 bases, and 19 bases lay between the germline ends. The chain's CDR3 is CATHGVRGSQYF. The CDR3 DNA reads TGTGCCACACACGGAGTCAGGGGATCGCAGTACTTC.

This sequence joins TRBV28 and TRBJ1-5; 9 bases agree with TRBD1. This CDR3 has 18 amino acids. J lost 6 bases, V lost 3 bases, and 15 bases had no gene match. Germline CDR1 is MDHEN and CDR2 is SYDVKM. The CDR3 protein is CASSFPLTTTGGSQPQHF. CDR3 nucleotides: TGTGCCAGCAGTTTCCCCCTTACGACGACAGGGGGAAGTCAGCCCCAGCATTTT.

The J gene is TRBJ2-3, the V gene TRBV27; TRBD2 aligns across 7 bases. The CDR3 contains 15 residues. Losses at the gene ends were 2 bases for V and 4 bases for J; bases not matched to a gene: 6. CDR1 MNHEY and CDR2 SMNVEV come from the germline V gene (reference sequence). CDR3 in amino acids: CASSLATSLADTQYF. For the CDR3, the DNA is TGTGCCAGCAGTTTAGCGACTAGCTTGGCAGATACGCAGTATTTT.